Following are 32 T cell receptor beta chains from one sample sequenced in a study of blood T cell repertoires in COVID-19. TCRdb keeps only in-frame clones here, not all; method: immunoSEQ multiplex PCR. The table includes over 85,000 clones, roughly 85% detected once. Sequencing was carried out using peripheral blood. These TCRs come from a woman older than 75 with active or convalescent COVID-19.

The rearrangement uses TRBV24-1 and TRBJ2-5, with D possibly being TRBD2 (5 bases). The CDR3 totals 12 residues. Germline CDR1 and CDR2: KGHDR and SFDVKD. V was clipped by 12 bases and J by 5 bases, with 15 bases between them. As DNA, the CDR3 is TGTGCCTCAAGAGGGTTCTTGGAGACCCAGTACTTC. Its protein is CASRGFLETQYF.

CDR3 region: CASSLGQGDEQYF. CDR3 sequence (DNA): TGTGCCAGCAGCTTAGGACAGGGGGACGAGCAGTACTTC. The chain is built from TRBV11-3 and TRBJ2-7, with TRBD1 matching 9 bases. The ends lost 1 base at V and 5 bases at J; junction bases unmatched: 0. Per germline, CDR1 SGHNT and CDR2 YENEEA. The CDR3 runs to 13 residues.

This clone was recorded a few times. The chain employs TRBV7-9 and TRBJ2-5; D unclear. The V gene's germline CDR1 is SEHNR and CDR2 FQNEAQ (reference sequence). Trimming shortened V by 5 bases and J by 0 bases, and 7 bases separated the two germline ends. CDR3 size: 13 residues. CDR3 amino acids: CASSREYQETQYF. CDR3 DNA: TGTGCCAGCAGCCGCGAGTACCAAGAGACCCAGTACTTC.

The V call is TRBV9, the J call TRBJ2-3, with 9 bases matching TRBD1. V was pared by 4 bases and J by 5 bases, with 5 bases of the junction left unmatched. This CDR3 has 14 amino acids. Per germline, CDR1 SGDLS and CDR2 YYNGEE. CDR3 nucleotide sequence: TGTGCCAGCAGCCCCCGGACAGGGGTAGATACGCAGTATTTT. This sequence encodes CASSPRTGVDTQYF.

The chain's CDR3 is CASSQVGDSEDTQYF. In DNA form, the CDR3 reads TGCGCCAGCAGCCAAGTTGGAGACTCGGAAGATACGCAGTATTTT. The chain couples TRBV4-3 to TRBJ2-3; D is unresolved. Germline V gene lookup returns CDR1 LGHNA and CDR2 YSLEER. The CDR3 consists of 15 residues. V dropped 1 base and J dropped 5 bases, with 13 bases sitting between them.

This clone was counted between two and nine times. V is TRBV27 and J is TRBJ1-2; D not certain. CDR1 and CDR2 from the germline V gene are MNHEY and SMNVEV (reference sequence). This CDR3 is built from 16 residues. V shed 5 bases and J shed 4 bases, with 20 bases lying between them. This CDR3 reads CASSPLGEGWGYGYTF. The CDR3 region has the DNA TGTGCCAGCAGTCCGCTGGGTGAGGGATGGGGCTATGGCTACACCTTC.

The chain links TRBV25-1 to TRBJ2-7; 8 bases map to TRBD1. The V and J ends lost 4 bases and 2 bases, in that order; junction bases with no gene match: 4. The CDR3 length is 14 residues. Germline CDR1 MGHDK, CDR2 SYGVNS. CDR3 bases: TGTGCCAGCAGTGGACTGGACAGGGCCTACGAGCAGTACTTC. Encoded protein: CASSGLDRAYEQYF.

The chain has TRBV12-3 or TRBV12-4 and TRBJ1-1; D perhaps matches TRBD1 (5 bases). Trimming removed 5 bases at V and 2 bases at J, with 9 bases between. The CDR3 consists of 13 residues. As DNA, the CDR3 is TGTGCCAGCAGTATTCAGGGTAACACTGAAGCTTTCTTT. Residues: CASSIQGNTEAFF.

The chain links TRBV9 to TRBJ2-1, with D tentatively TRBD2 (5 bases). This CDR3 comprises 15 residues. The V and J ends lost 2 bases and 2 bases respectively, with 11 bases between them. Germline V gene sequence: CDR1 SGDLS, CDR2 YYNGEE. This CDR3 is CASSVPGGPYNEQFF. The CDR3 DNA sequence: TGTGCCAGCAGCGTCCCTGGCGGGCCCTACAATGAGCAGTTCTTC.

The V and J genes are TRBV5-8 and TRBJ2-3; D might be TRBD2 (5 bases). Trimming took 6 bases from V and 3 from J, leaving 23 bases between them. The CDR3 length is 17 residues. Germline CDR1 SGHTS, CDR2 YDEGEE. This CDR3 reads CASTSGSGWRLTDTQYF. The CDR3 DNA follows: TGTGCCAGCACCTCGGGTTCGGGATGGCGGTTAACAGATACGCAGTATTTT.

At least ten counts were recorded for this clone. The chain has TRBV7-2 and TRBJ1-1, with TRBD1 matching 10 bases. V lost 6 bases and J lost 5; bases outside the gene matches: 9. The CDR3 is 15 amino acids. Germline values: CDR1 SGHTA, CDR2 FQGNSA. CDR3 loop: CASSYKTGGPTEAFF. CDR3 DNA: TGTGCCAGCAGTTATAAGACAGGGGGCCCGACTGAAGCTTTCTTT.

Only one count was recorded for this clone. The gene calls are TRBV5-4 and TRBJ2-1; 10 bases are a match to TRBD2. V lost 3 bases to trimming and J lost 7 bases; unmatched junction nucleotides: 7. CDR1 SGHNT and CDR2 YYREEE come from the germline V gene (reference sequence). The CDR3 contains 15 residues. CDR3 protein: CASSYGLAEGNEQFF. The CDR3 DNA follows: TGTGCCAGCAGCTACGGACTAGCGGAGGGGAATGAGCAGTTCTTC.

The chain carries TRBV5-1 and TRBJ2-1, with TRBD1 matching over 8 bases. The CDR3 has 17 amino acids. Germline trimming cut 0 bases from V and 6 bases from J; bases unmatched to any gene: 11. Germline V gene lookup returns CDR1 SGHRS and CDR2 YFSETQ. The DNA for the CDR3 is TGCGCCAGCAGCTTGGGTTTAGGGACAGGAGGGTCCAATGAGCAGTTCTTC. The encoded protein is CASSLGLGTGGSNEQFF.

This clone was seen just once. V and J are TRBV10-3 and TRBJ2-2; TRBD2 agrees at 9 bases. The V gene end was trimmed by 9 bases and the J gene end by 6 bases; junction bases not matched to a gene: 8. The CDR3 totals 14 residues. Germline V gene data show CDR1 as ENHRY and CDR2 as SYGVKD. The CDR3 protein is CAMAPGLAPGELFF. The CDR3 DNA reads TGTGCCATGGCACCGGGACTAGCACCCGGGGAGCTGTTTTTT.

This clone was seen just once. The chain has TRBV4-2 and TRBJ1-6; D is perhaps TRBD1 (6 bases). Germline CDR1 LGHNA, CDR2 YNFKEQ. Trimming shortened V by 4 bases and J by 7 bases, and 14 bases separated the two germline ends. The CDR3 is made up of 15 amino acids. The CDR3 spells CASSPGARGNSPLHF. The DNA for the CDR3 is TGTGCCAGCAGCCCCGGGGCCAGGGGAAATTCACCCCTCCACTTT.

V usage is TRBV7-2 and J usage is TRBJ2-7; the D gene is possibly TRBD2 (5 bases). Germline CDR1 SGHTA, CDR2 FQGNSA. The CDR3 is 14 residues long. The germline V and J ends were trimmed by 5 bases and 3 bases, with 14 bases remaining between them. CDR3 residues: CASSLTPLDYEQYF. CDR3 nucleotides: TGTGCCAGCAGCCTAACCCCACTAGACTACGAGCAGTACTTC.

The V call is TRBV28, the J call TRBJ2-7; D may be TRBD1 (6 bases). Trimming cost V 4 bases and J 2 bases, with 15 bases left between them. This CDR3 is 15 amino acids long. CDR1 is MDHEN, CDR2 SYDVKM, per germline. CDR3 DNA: TGTGCCAGCAGTTCACTACGGACAGAAGCCTACGAGCAGTACTTC. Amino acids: CASSSLRTEAYEQYF.

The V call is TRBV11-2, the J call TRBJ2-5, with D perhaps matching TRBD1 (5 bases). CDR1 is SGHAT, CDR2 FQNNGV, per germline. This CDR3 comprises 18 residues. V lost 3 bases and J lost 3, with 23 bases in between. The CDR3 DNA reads TGTGCCAGCAGCTTCTTGGGTATGGGGCTGGAGAGGAAAGAGACCCAGTACTTC. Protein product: CASSFLGMGLERKETQYF.

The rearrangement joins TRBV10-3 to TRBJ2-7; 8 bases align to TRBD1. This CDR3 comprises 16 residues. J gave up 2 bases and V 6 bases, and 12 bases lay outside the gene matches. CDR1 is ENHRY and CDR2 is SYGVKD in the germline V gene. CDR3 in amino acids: CAIRPFGTGKTYEQYF. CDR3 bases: TGTGCCATCAGACCGTTCGGGACAGGAAAAACCTACGAGCAGTACTTC.

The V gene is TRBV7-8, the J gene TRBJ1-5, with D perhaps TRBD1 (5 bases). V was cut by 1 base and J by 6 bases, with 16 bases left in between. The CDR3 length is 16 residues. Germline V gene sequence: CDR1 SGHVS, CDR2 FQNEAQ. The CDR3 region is CASSLERGGLSQPQHF. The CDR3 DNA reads TGTGCCAGCAGCTTAGAACGGGGGGGATTGAGTCAGCCCCAGCATTTT.

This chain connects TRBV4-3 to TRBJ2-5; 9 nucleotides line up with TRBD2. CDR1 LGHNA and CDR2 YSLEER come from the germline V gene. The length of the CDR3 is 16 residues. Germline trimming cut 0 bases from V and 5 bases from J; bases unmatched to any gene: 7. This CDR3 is CASSQDSSGRTETQYF. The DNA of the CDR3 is TGCGCCAGCAGCCAAGACTCGAGCGGGAGGACCGAGACCCAGTACTTC.

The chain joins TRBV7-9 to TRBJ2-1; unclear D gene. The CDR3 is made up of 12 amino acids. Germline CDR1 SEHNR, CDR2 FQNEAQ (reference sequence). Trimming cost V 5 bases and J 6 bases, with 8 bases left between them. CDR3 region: CASSLNFNEQFF. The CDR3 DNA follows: TGTGCCAGCAGCCTTAACTTCAATGAGCAGTTCTTC.

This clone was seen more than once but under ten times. The CDR3 DNA reads as TGTGCCAGCAACCCCTACAGGGGTGAGCAGTTCTTC. Translating gives CASNPYRGEQFF. The V gene is TRBV12-3 or TRBV12-4, the J gene TRBJ2-1; 7 bases agree with TRBD1. This CDR3 region has 12 residues. The junction had 6 bases not matched to a gene; V was cut back by 7 bases and J by 9 bases.

Here the CDR3 reads CASSLVPQGFDNEQFF. DNA of the CDR3: TGCGCCAGCAGCTTGGTGCCACAGGGGTTTGACAATGAGCAGTTCTTC. The rearrangement uses TRBV5-1 and TRBJ2-1, with TRBD1 identical over 7 bases. CDR3 size: 16 residues. The ends lost 0 bases at V and 5 bases at J; junction bases unmatched: 8. Germline V CDR1 and CDR2: SGHRS, YFSETQ.

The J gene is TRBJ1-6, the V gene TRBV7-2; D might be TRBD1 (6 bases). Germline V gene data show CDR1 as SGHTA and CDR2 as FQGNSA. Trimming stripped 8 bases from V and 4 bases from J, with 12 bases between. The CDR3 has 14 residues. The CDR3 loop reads CASQVGGYNSPLHF. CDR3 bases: TGTGCCAGCCAAGTAGGGGGTTATAATTCACCCCTCCACTTT.

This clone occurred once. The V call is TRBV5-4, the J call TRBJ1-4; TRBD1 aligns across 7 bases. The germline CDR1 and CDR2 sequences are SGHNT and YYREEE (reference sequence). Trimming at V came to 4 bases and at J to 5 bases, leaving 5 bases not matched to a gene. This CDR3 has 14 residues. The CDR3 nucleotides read TGTGCCAGCAGCACGGGACAGCTAAATGAAAAACTGTTTTTT. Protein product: CASSTGQLNEKLFF.

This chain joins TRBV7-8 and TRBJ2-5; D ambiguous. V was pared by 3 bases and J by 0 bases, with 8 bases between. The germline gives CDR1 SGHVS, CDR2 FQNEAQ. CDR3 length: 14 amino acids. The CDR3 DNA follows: TGTGCCAGCAGCTTCGGTGACTACCAAGAGACCCAGTACTTC. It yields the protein CASSFGDYQETQYF.

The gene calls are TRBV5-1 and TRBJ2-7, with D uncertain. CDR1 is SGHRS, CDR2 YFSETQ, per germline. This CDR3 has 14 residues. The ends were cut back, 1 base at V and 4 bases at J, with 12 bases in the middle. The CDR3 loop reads CASSLYPGTYEQYF. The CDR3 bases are TGCGCCAGCAGCTTGTATCCAGGAACGTACGAGCAGTACTTC.

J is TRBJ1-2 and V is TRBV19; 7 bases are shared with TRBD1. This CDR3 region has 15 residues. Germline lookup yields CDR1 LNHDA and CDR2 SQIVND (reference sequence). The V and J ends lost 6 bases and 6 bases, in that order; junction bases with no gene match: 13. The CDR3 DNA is TGTGCCAGTAGGGAGAACAGGGGAATCGTCCATGGCTACACCTTC. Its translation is CASRENRGIVHGYTF.

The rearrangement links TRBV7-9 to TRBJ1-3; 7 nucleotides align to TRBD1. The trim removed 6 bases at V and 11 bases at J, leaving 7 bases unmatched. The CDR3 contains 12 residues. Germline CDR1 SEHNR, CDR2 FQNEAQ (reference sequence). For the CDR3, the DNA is TGTGCCAGCAGACGTACAGGGGACGCCATATATTTT. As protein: CASRRTGDAIYF.

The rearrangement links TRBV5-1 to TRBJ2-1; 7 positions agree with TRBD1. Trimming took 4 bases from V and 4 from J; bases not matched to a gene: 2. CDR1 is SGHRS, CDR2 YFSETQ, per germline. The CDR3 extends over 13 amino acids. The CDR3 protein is CASSPTGYNEQFF. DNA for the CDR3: TGCGCCAGCAGCCCGACAGGGTACAATGAGCAGTTCTTC.

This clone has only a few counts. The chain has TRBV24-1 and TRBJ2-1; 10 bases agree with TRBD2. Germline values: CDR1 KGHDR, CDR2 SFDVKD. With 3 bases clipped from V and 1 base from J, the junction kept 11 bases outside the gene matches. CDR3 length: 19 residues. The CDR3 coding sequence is TGTGCCACCAGTGATGTGTCTAGCGGGAGACACCCTTCCTACAATGAGCAGTTCTTC. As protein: CATSDVSSGRHPSYNEQFF.